This entry lists 17 T cell receptor beta chains sequenced from one sample in a study of T-cell reconstitution after alpha-beta-depleted transplantation in children. The library targeted TCRbeta and was prepared with unique molecular identifiers. TCRdb used MiXCR to reprocess the PCR reads, holding one entry per CDR3 protein. The sample includes roughly 200,000 distinct CDR3 sequences, around 9.9% of them seen just once. The input for sequencing was PBMCs, taken before TCRalphabeta/CD19-depleted stem cell transplant. Receptor source: a child in the first two years of life with acute myeloid leukemia, due to receive a stem cell transplant.

Points on this clonotype: A much larger clone is a single base away; this may be a read error. The chain carries TRBV7-8 and TRBJ2-1, with 10 bases aligning to TRBD2. The CDR3 extends over 18 amino acids. Per the germline V gene, CDR1 is SGHVS and CDR2 is FQNEAQ. The CDR3 nucleotides read TGTGCCAGCAGCGTTTCTATTCCTAGCGGGAGTTTGGACAATGGGCAGTTCTTC. This encodes CASSVSIPSGSLDNGQFF.

This clonotype has ten or more counts. The gene calls are TRBV20-1 and TRBJ2-5, with TRBD1 matching 8 bases. The CDR3 covers 12 residues. Per germline, CDR1 DFQATT and CDR2 SNEGSKA (reference sequence). V lost 5 bases to trimming and J lost 5 bases; unmatched junction nucleotides: 4. The DNA for the CDR3 is TGCAGTGCTCCACAGGGGGAGGAGACCCAGTACTTC. It yields the protein CSAPQGEETQYF.

This clonotype was observed many times. J is TRBJ2-1 and V is TRBV18; 14 nucleotides agree with TRBD2. Germline V gene lookup returns CDR1 KGHSH and CDR2 LQKENI. The CDR3 totals 16 residues. V was clipped by 3 bases and J by 9 bases; unmatched bases: 7. CDR3 coding DNA: TGTGCCAGCTCACCCGCGACTAGCGGGAGGGCATTTGAGCAGTTCTTC. Residues: CASSPATSGRAFEQFF. The full variable domain, its missing parts supplied by reference TRBV18 and TRBJ2-1, is NAGVMQNPRHLVRRRGQEARLRCSPMKGHSHVYWYRQLPEEGLKFMVYLQKENIIDESGMPKERFSAEFPKEGPSILRIQQVVRGDSAAYFCASSPATSGRAFEQFFGPGTRLTVL.

This clonotype was counted ten times or more. V is TRBV5-1 and J is TRBJ1-1; 8 bases are shared with TRBD1. The V and J ends lost 4 bases and 2 bases, in that order; junction bases with no gene match: 7. CDR3 length equals 15 residues. Germline V gene lookup returns CDR1 SGHRS and CDR2 YFSETQ. The DNA for the CDR3 is TGCGCCAGCAGCGGCGGACAGGGTATAAACACTGAAGCTTTCTTT. Protein sequence: CASSGGQGINTEAFF.

This clonotype was detected many times. The CDR3 DNA sequence: TGCAGTGCTAGATCCAAGGGATCGAACACCGGGGAGCTGTTTTTT. Protein: CSARSKGSNTGELFF. The chain joins TRBV20-1 to TRBJ2-2; D uncertain. The CDR3 has 15 residues. Trimming took off 2 bases at V and 0 bases at J, with 10 bases between the two ends. Per the germline V gene, CDR1 is DFQATT and CDR2 is SNEGSKA (reference sequence).

The V and J genes are TRBV20-1 and TRBJ2-7, with 8 bases identical to TRBD2. The germline gives CDR1 DFQATT, CDR2 SNEGSKA (reference sequence). With V trimmed by 0 bases and J by 3 bases, 7 bases remained unmatched. There are 15 residues in the CDR3. This CDR3 is CSARDPGLVIYEQYF. The CDR3 DNA follows: TGCAGTGCTAGAGATCCGGGACTAGTGATCTACGAGCAGTACTTC.

There are many counts of this clonotype. V gene TRBV29-1 combines with J gene TRBJ2-7, with a possible D match to TRBD1 (5 bases). The length of the CDR3 is 14 residues. Trimming cost V 2 bases and J 4 bases, with 15 bases left between them. From germline, CDR1 is SQVTM and CDR2 ANQGSEA. The CDR3 protein is CSVEIVREGYEQYF. The CDR3 coding sequence is TGCAGCGTTGAAATCGTCAGGGAAGGTTACGAGCAGTACTTC.

This clonotype was counted many times. The chain is built from TRBV5-1 and TRBJ2-7; TRBD2 agrees at 11 bases. The CDR3 contains 15 residues. The ends lost 0 bases at V and 4 bases at J; junction bases unmatched: 3. Germline CDR1 reads SGHRS; CDR2 reads YFSETQ. CDR3 in DNA: TGCGCCAGCAGCTTGGGATGGACTAGCGGGTACGAGCAGTACTTC. Translating it yields CASSLGWTSGYEQYF.

This clonotype was recorded at least ten times. This chain uses TRBV20-1 with TRBJ1-2; TRBD1 might be the D (5 bases). Germline assignment: CDR1 DFQATT and CDR2 SNEGSKA (reference sequence). The length of the CDR3 is 11 residues. V shed 4 bases and J shed 5 bases, with 8 bases lying between them. As DNA, the CDR3 is TGCAGTGCTACCAGGGAATATGGCTACACCTTC. It specifies CSATREYGYTF.

This clonotype was found many times. The chain is built from TRBV25-1 and TRBJ2-7; D possibly corresponds to TRBD2 (5 bases). This CDR3 is 14 amino acids long. The V and J ends lost 7 bases and 3 bases respectively, with 16 bases between them. Germline-derived CDR1 and CDR2 are MGHDK and SYGVNS. CDR3 nucleotides: TGTGCCAGCACCAGTCCTAAAGGAGGCTACGAGCAGTACTTC. This sequence encodes CASTSPKGGYEQYF.

This clonotype was seen many times. V and J are TRBV5-6 and TRBJ1-2; no definite D call. V shed 0 bases and J shed 8 bases, with 11 bases lying between them. Looked up from germline, CDR1 is SGHDT and CDR2 is YYEEEE. The CDR3 runs 13 residues. CDR3 sequence: CASSLERESGYTF. In nucleotides, the CDR3 is TGTGCCAGCAGCTTGGAGAGGGAGTCAGGCTACACCTTC.

This clonotype was detected many times. This chain uses TRBV3-1 with TRBJ2-2; possible D gene TRBD2, 6 bases. This CDR3 is 15 amino acids long. V lost 4 bases and J 6 bases, leaving 15 bases between the germline ends. From germline, CDR1 is LGHDT and CDR2 YNNKEL (reference sequence). CDR3 in DNA: TGTGCCAGCAGCCCCAACTGGGGAGGCCCCGGGGAGCTGTTTTTT. This translates into CASSPNWGGPGELFF.

This clonotype was recorded at least ten times. This rearrangement joins TRBV4-2 to TRBJ2-2, with 9 bases that match TRBD1. Germline V gene data show CDR1 as LGHNA and CDR2 as YNFKEQ. Trimming at V came to 3 bases and at J to 7 bases, leaving 9 bases not matched to a gene. CDR3 length equals 16 residues. The CDR3 reads CASSHSDRGTIGELFF. In DNA, the CDR3 is TGTGCCAGCAGCCATTCAGACAGGGGGACGATCGGGGAGCTGTTTTTT.

This clonotype was recorded at least ten times. This rearrangement joins TRBV20-1 to TRBJ2-3; 7 positions agree with TRBD1. The CDR3 is 14 amino acids. J lost 2 bases, V lost 5 bases, and 7 bases had no gene match. Germline assignment: CDR1 DFQATT and CDR2 SNEGSKA (reference sequence). CDR3 DNA sequence: TGCAGTGCTGTGGGACAGCCTGTCACAGATACGCAGTATTTT. Amino acid sequence: CSAVGQPVTDTQYF.

This clonotype was detected many times. The V call is TRBV30, the J call TRBJ2-3; D remains unclear. Germline CDR1 GTSNPN, CDR2 SVGIG (reference sequence). The CDR3 has 14 amino acids. V lost 1 base, J lost 2 bases, and 10 bases lay in between. As DNA, the CDR3 is TGTGCCTGGAGTGGCCCCGGCCTCACAGATACGCAGTATTTT. Its translation: CAWSGPGLTDTQYF.

Ten or more counts support this clonotype. This rearrangement joins TRBV20-1 to TRBJ1-1, with 9 positions matching TRBD1. Germline V gives CDR1 DFQATT, CDR2 SNEGSKA (reference sequence). The CDR3 covers 13 residues. V shed 7 bases, J shed 3 bases, and the junction held 6 bases outside the gene matches. CDR3 in amino acids: CSVSQGAYTEAFF. Here the CDR3 DNA reads TGCAGTGTTTCACAGGGGGCTTACACTGAAGCTTTCTTT.

This clonotype was picked up many times. This chain links TRBV6-2 or TRBV6-3 with TRBJ2-7; D unresolved. The length of the CDR3 is 14 residues. CDR1 and CDR2 (germline): MNHEY, SVGEGT. Trimming shortened V by 2 bases and J by 0 bases, and 8 bases separated the two germline ends. As DNA, the CDR3 is TGTGCCAGCAGTTACCAGCCCCGCTCCTACGAGCAGTACTTC. It is translated as CASSYQPRSYEQYF.